The 18 T cell receptor beta chains below were found in one sample sequenced in a study of blood T cell repertoires in COVID-19 (dated by TCRdb to 2018 to 2020). Receptor amplification or capture employed the immunoSEQ multiplex PCR assay. The table was pulled from immuneACCESS by TCRdb, which kept in-frame rearrangements only. Such tables lose some clones; where checked, under half of the loss comes from unresolved V genes, and the rest has no known cause. The sample includes tens of thousands of clones, with 82% observed a single time. The ten largest clonotypes hold around 4.1% of the sample. Sequenced sample: peripheral blood. The receptors stem from a woman between 55 and 75 years old with acute or convalescent COVID-19.

CDR3 nucleotide sequence: TGTGCCAGCAGCTTGGACCAGGGGGTGACTGAAGCTTTCTTT. This encodes CASSLDQGVTEAFF. The chain joins TRBV5-4 to TRBJ1-1; 7 bases align to TRBD1. The CDR3 is 14 residues long. Unmatched junction bases numbered 4, after V lost 0 bases and J lost 5 bases. Germline values: CDR1 SGHNT, CDR2 YYREEE (reference sequence). Using reference TRBV5-4 and TRBJ1-1 for the parts outside the CDR3, the full variable domain is ETGVTQSPTHLIKTRGQQVTLRCSSQSGHNTVSWYQQALGQGPQFIFQYYREEENGRGNFPPRFSGLQFPNYSSELNVNALELDDSALYLCASSLDQGVTEAFFGQGTRLTVV.

The V gene is TRBV12-3 or TRBV12-4, the J gene TRBJ2-2; D is possibly TRBD1 (6 bases). Trimming shortened V by 7 bases and J by 5 bases, and 11 bases separated the two germline ends. The CDR3 is 13 residues long. The DNA of the CDR3 is TGTGCCAGCACTGTCAGGGGAACCGGGGAGCTGTTTTTT. Protein sequence: CASTVRGTGELFF.

The chain has TRBV24-1 and TRBJ2-2, with D perhaps TRBD1 (6 bases). In germline, CDR1 is KGHDR, CDR2 SFDVKD. This CDR3 has 16 residues. Trimming pared 3 bases from V and 1 base from J, leaving 11 bases between. The CDR3 sequence: CATSDTWTENTGELFF. CDR3 nucleotide sequence: TGTGCCACCAGTGATACCTGGACAGAGAACACCGGGGAGCTGTTTTTT.

The sample holds one count of this clone. The V call is TRBV4-2, the J call TRBJ2-1, with 7 bases lining up with TRBD2. Germline V gene sequence: CDR1 LGHNA, CDR2 YNFKEQ. CDR3 length: 16 amino acids. J was trimmed by 4 bases and V by 4 bases; bases with no gene match: 10. The CDR3 DNA reads TGTGCCAGCAGCCGAGAGAATGAACTAGCGTACAATGAGCAGTTCTTC. It encodes CASSRENELAYNEQFF.

The rearrangement uses TRBV5-8 and TRBJ1-5; 7 bases are a match to TRBD1. Per the germline V gene, CDR1 is SGHTS and CDR2 is YDEGEE. The CDR3 totals 12 residues. Trimming removed 2 bases from V and 10 bases from J; junction bases left unmatched: 3. Here the CDR3 reads CASSFDRAPQHF. CDR3 in DNA: TGTGCCAGCAGCTTCGACAGGGCCCCCCAGCATTTT.

The rearrangement joins TRBV9 to TRBJ2-2; a possible D gene is TRBD2 (6 bases). The CDR3 has 15 residues. V was clipped by 4 bases and J by 4 bases, with 14 bases between them. CDR1 and CDR2 (germline): SGDLS, YYNGEE. As DNA, the CDR3 is TGTGCCAGCAGCCCCAGGAACGGGGGCACCGGGGAGCTGTTTTTT. This codes for CASSPRNGGTGELFF. Supplemented by reference TRBV9 and TRBJ2-2, the full variable domain reads DSGVTQTPKHLITATGQRVTLRCSPRSGDLSVYWYQQSLDQGLQFLIQYYNGEERAKGNILERFSAQQFPDLHSELNLSSLELGDSALYFCASSPRNGGTGELFFGEGSRLTVL.

This clone was seen more than once but under ten times. Here the CDR3 DNA reads TGTGCCAGCTCGGCTAGAGGCACTGAAGCTTTCTTT. Protein sequence: CASSARGTEAFF. The rearrangement uses TRBV18 and TRBJ1-1; no definite D call. From germline, CDR1 is KGHSH and CDR2 LQKENI. The V and J ends lost 6 bases and 4 bases respectively, with 9 bases between them. The CDR3 is 12 amino acids.

The chain joins TRBV5-1 to TRBJ2-3; D unclear. The V and J ends lost 5 bases and 2 bases respectively, with 9 bases between them. Looked up from germline, CDR1 is SGHRS and CDR2 is YFSETQ. The CDR3 covers 13 residues. CDR3 nucleotides: TGCGCCAGCAGTCCCGTTGTCACAGATACGCAGTATTTT. Amino acids: CASSPVVTDTQYF. Variable domain in full (rest from reference TRBV5-1 and TRBJ2-3): KAGVTQTPRYLIKTRGQQVTLSCSPISGHRSVSWYQQTPGQGLQFLFEYFSETQRNKGNFPGRFSGRQFSNSRSEMNVSTLELGDSALYLCASSPVVTDTQYFGPGTRLTVL.

The V call is TRBV27, the J call TRBJ2-3; 7 bases align to TRBD2. CDR1 and CDR2 from the germline V gene are MNHEY and SMNVEV (reference sequence). The CDR3 contains 13 residues. The J segment lost 2 bases and the V segment lost 10 bases, leaving 6 bases of the junction unmatched. The DNA for the CDR3 is TGTGCCACCCGGGACTACTTCACAGATACGCAGTATTTT. Protein: CATRDYFTDTQYF.

This chain links TRBV29-1 with TRBJ1-2; a possible D gene is TRBD1 (5 bases). CDR3 length: 14 residues. The germline V and J ends were trimmed by 7 bases and 4 bases, with 19 bases remaining between them. Germline V CDR1 and CDR2: SQVTM, ANQGSEA. The CDR3 reads CSAGQGQAGYGYTF. In DNA, the CDR3 is TGCAGCGCGGGTCAGGGCCAGGCAGGCTATGGCTACACCTTC. The variable domain in full, completed from reference TRBV29-1 and TRBJ1-2, reads SAVISQKPSRDICQRGTSLTIQCQVDSQVTMMFWYRQQPGQSLTLIATANQGSEATYESGFVIDKFPISRPNLTFSTLTVSNMSPEDSSIYLCSAGQGQAGYGYTFGSGTRLTVV.

This rearrangement joins TRBV5-4 to TRBJ1-6; the D gene is possibly TRBD1 (5 bases). The CDR3 is made up of 14 amino acids. Germline assignment: CDR1 SGHNT and CDR2 YYREEE (reference sequence). V lost 4 bases and J lost 5, with 10 bases in between. CDR3 bases: TGTGCCAGCAGCCCTCAGGGAAATAATTCACCCCTCCACTTT. This codes for CASSPQGNNSPLHF.

The chain links TRBV3-1 (or the pseudogene TRBV3-2) to TRBJ1-1; D unclear. The CDR3 runs 14 residues. Trimming removed 2 bases at V and 11 bases at J, with 18 bases between. Germline V gene data show CDR1 as LGHDT and CDR2 as YNNKEL (reference sequence). CDR3 protein: CASSQPSGSGGAFF. The CDR3 DNA sequence: TGTGCCAGCAGCCAACCGTCGGGATCCGGTGGGGCTTTCTTT.

The chain recombines TRBV24-1 with TRBJ1-2; 8 bases are a match to TRBD1. The CDR3 loop spans 14 amino acids. J gave up 7 bases and V 3 bases, and 6 bases lay outside the gene matches. Germline CDR1 KGHDR, CDR2 SFDVKD. CDR3 DNA sequence: TGTGCCACCAGTGATAACGGACAGGGAAGTGGCTACACCTTC. Translated: CATSDNGQGSGYTF.

This rearrangement joins TRBV3-1 (or the pseudogene TRBV3-2) to TRBJ1-1, with TRBD1 as a possible D gene (5 bases). This CDR3 is 21 amino acids long. Looked up from germline, CDR1 is LGHDT and CDR2 is YNNKEL (reference sequence). The ends were cut back, 0 bases at V and 1 base at J, with 27 bases in the middle. CDR3 sequence reads: CASSQEITWGAGSLTNTEAFF. CDR3 in DNA: TGTGCCAGCAGCCAAGAAATAACCTGGGGCGCGGGATCTCTTACGAACACTGAAGCTTTCTTT.

The chain links TRBV5-6 to TRBJ1-1, with D possibly TRBD1 on 6 matching bases. This CDR3 comprises 12 residues. Germline V gene data show CDR1 as SGHDT and CDR2 as YYEEEE. Trimming removed 6 bases from V and 6 bases from J, with 12 bases in between. CDR3 sequence (DNA): TGTGCCAGCACCCTAGAGGGGGCTGAAGCTTTCTTT. Translating gives CASTLEGAEAFF.

The chain combines TRBV29-1 with TRBJ1-2, with 9 bases fitting TRBD1. Germline assignment: CDR1 SQVTM and CDR2 ANQGSEA. J gave up 3 bases and V 0 bases, and 11 bases lay outside the gene matches. The CDR3 spans 17 residues. The CDR3 protein is CSVEDQVRTGVDYGYTF. The DNA of the CDR3 is TGCAGCGTTGAAGATCAAGTAAGGACAGGGGTCGACTATGGCTACACCTTC.

The V call is TRBV19, the J call TRBJ2-2; D might be TRBD1 (5 bases). Looked up from germline, CDR1 is LNHDA and CDR2 is SQIVND (reference sequence). Trimming cost V 1 base and J 3 bases, with 9 bases left between them. The length of the CDR3 is 15 residues. CDR3 DNA sequence: TGTGCCAGTAGTATAGGGGGCGCTTACACCGGGGAGCTGTTTTTT. Its translation is CASSIGGAYTGELFF.

This chain joins TRBV4-1 and TRBJ2-1, with TRBD2 matching over 9 bases. The CDR3 extends over 17 amino acids. From germline, CDR1 is MGHRA and CDR2 YSYEKL. V was clipped by 0 bases and J by 7 bases; unmatched bases: 10. CDR3 sequence reads: CASSQDSEASGVNEQFF. CDR3 bases: TGCGCCAGCAGCCAAGATTCTGAGGCTAGCGGGGTAAATGAGCAGTTCTTC.